This TCR beta chain comes out of a study of T cells in Graves' hyperthyroidism and ophthalmopathy. Regions amplified from RNA transcripts were the TCR beta CDR3 regions. The study used the HTBI primer set for a first-round RT-PCR of the TCR CDR3. TCRdb reprocessed the multiplex PCR reads via MiXCR and lists one record per CDR3 protein. The sample lists some 600,000 distinct CDR3 sequences, more than 11% occurring once. CDR3 length equals 14 residues. CDR1 MNHEY and CDR2 SVGEGT come from the germline V gene. The V end lost 3 bases, the J end lost 1 base, and 9 bases lay between the germline ends. This clonotype came up many times.

Sequencing was done on a sample of blood. The receptor comes from a woman between 25 and 40 years old with Graves' hyperthyroidism that later progressed to Graves' ophthalmopathy. The chain is built from TRBV6-2 or TRBV6-3 and TRBJ1-1, with TRBD1 as a possible D gene (6 bases). In DNA form, the CDR3 reads TGTGCCAGCAGTTATACGACAGGGAACACTGAAGCTTTCTTT. This encodes CASSYTTGNTEAFF.